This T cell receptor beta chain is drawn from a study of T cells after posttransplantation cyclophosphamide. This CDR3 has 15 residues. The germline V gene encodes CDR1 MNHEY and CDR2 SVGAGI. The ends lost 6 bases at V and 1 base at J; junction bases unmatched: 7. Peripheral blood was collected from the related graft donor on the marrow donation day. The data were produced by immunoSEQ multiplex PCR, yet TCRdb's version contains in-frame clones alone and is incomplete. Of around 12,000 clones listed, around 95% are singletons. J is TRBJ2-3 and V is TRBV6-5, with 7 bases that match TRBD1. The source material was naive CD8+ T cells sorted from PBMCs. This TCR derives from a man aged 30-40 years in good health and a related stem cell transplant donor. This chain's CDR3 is CASRGQGVGTDTQYF. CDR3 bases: TGTGCCAGCAGGGGGCAGGGGGTGGGCACAGATACGCAGTATTTT.